This entry lists 5 T cell receptor beta chains sequenced from one sample in a study of OX40 agonist ivuxolimab in advanced cancers. Sequencing was performed with immunoSEQ multiplex PCR; in TCRdb, only in-frame clones are kept and a portion is missing. Seen here are about 90,000 clones, over 80% observed once, and the top ten hold 7.4%. Here the sequenced sample was CD4+ or CD8+ T cells sorted from blood, taken in a trial of the OX40 agonist ivuxolimab. Receptors originate from an adult with an advanced solid tumor such as melanoma, head and neck, liver or kidney cancer.

The rearrangement joins TRBV5-1 to TRBJ1-1; unclear D gene. The CDR3 covers 16 residues. Germline V CDR1 and CDR2: SGHRS, YFSETQ. V was clipped by 0 bases and J by 0 bases, with 12 bases between them. The CDR3 DNA sequence: TGCGCCAGCAGCTTGGACAGAGCCCAAATGAACACTGAAGCTTTCTTT. Translated: CASSLDRAQMNTEAFF.

This rearrangement joins TRBV30 to TRBJ1-6; D unresolved. Germline-derived CDR1 and CDR2 are GTSNPN and SVGIG (reference sequence). The CDR3 length is 18 residues. The V end lost 4 bases, the J end lost 7 bases, and 26 bases lay between the germline ends. This chain's CDR3 is CAWTVAKVARTLNSPLHF. CDR3 nucleotides: TGTGCCTGGACCGTGGCTAAAGTGGCGAGAACTCTAAATTCACCCCTCCACTTT.

The rearrangement joins TRBV5-1 to TRBJ2-1, with 12 bases lining up with TRBD2. Germline CDR1 is SGHRS and CDR2 is YFSETQ. Trimming cost V 0 bases and J 4 bases; bases outside gene matches: 8. The CDR3 is made up of 18 amino acids. CDR3 bases: TGCGCCAGCAGCTTGGAAGCCCGACTAGCGGGAGAATACAATGAGCAGTTCTTC. It specifies CASSLEARLAGEYNEQFF.

The J gene is TRBJ1-2, the V gene TRBV18, with 7 positions matching TRBD1. The V and J ends lost 3 bases and 4 bases, in that order; junction bases with no gene match: 11. This CDR3 is built from 16 residues. CDR1 is KGHSH and CDR2 is LQKENI in the germline V gene. The CDR3 sequence is CASSPSRDRNFYGYTF. The CDR3 DNA is TGTGCCAGCTCACCCTCCAGGGACAGAAATTTCTATGGCTACACCTTC.

The chain is built from TRBV27 and TRBJ1-5, with 7 bases fitting TRBD1. J was trimmed by 6 bases and V by 5 bases; bases with no gene match: 7. The CDR3 spans 14 residues. Per the germline V gene, CDR1 is MNHEY and CDR2 is SMNVEV (reference sequence). CDR3 DNA: TGTGCCAGCAGTCCCCGACAGGGCGGTCAGCCCCAGCATTTT. Translated: CASSPRQGGQPQHF.